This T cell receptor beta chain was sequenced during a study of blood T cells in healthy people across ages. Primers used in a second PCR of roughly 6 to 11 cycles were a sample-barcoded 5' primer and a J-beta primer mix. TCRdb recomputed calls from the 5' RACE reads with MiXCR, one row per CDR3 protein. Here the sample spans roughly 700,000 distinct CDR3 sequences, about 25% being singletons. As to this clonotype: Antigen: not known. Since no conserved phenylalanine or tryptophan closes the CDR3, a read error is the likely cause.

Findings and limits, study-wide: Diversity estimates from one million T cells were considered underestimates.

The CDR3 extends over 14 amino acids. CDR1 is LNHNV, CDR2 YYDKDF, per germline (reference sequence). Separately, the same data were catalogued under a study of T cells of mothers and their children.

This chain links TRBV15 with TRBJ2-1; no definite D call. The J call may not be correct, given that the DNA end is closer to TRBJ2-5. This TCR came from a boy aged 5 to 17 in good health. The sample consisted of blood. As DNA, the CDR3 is TGTGCCACCAGCAGAGATAGGCTTCAAGAGACCCAGTACTCC. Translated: CATSRDRLQETQYS.